This TCR beta chain was recorded in a study of PD-L1 blockade in urothelial cancer. Sequencing used immunoSEQ multiplex PCR; TCRdb keeps in-frame clones, though not all of them. The sample lists tens of thousands of clones; less than 90% were seen once. V lost 2 bases to trimming and J lost 4 bases; unmatched junction nucleotides: 2. The CDR3 sequence is 14 residues long. Per the germline V gene, CDR1 is SGDLS and CDR2 is YYNGEE. The time point is: pretreatment peripheral blood. This rearrangement joins TRBV9 to TRBJ2-3, with 9 bases lining up with TRBD2. The sample was PBMCs, taken around atezolizumab (anti-PD-L1) treatment. The TCR was taken from a woman aged 70-85 years with urothelial cancer. The chain's CDR3 is CASSVLAGPDTQYF. CDR3 DNA sequence: TGTGCCAGCAGCGTCCTAGCGGGACCAGATACGCAGTATTTT.